This TCR beta chain was recorded in a study of cytomegalovirus exposure and HLA in healthy donors. Germline CDR1 is SGHTA and CDR2 is FQGNSA. The CDR3 runs to 12 residues. Trimming cost V 5 bases and J 1 base, with 5 bases left between them. Whole-study results and caveats: TCR beta sequences numbering some 17,000 were associated with HLA alleles at 0.05 false discovery rate in a later analysis. Accounts indicate the classifier identified cytomegalovirus status with strong specificity and sensitivity.

In the PCR, 60 Vbeta and 13 Jbeta primers were used. The repertoire was sequenced with immunoSEQ multiplex PCR; TCRdb's copy has only in-frame clones and lacks some. The sample lists some 170,000 clones, around 78% occurring once. About this clone: The antigen is undetermined.

The chain has TRBV7-2 and TRBJ1-1; no clear D. The origin of this receptor is a woman aged 40 to 55 in good health and CMV-seronegative. The sequenced material came from PBMCs. The CDR3 reads CASSAGNTEAFF. CDR3 in DNA: TGTGCCAGCAGCGCAGGGAACACTGAAGCTTTCTTT.